This T cell receptor (beta chain) derives from a study of type 1 and type 2 diabetes patients. Looked up from germline, CDR1 is DFQATT and CDR2 is SNEGSKA (reference sequence). Trimming took 0 bases from V and 6 from J, leaving 10 bases between them. This CDR3 contains 13 residues. Genomic DNA was the PCR template. Amplification of the beta chain CDR3 used 30 forward and 13 reverse multiplex primers. Using its own MiXCR run on the multiplex PCR reads, TCRdb lists one record per CDR3 protein. This table holds approximately 260,000 distinct CDR3 sequences, roughly 48% found once. Sequenced: peripheral blood mononuclear cells (PBMCs). The clonotype was recovered from a man aged 18 to 30 with type 2 diabetes. The chain links TRBV20-1 to TRBJ2-3; D call uncertain. The CDR3 is CSARDARVDTQYF. The CDR3 coding sequence is TGCAGTGCTAGAGATGCCCGAGTGGATACGCAGTATTTT.